Presented here are 21 T cell receptor beta chains from one specimen sequenced in a study of blood T cell repertoires in COVID-19. The method was immunoSEQ multiplex PCR; TCRdb's version includes in-frame clones alone and lacks a portion of them. The table records 200,000 to 250,000 clones, about 86% of them present only once. Source material: PBMCs or T cells enriched from blood (not recorded which). Receptor source: a woman aged 40 to 50 with acute COVID-19.

The chain joins TRBV9 to TRBJ1-6; perhaps TRBD1 as D (6 bases). Between the trimmed V and J ends, which lost 1 base and 5 bases, there was a span of 19 bases. CDR1 is SGDLS, CDR2 YYNGEE, per germline. The CDR3 sequence is 18 residues long. The CDR3 here is CASSVSSGGARNNSPLHF. CDR3 DNA: TGTGCCAGCAGCGTATCCAGTGGGGGGGCCAGGAATAATTCACCCCTCCACTTT.

The sample holds one count of this clone. The chain combines TRBV28 with TRBJ2-1, with 8 bases lining up with TRBD2. Germline lookup yields CDR1 MDHEN and CDR2 SYDVKM. This CDR3 has 13 amino acids. V lost 6 bases, J lost 10 bases, and 8 bases stayed unmatched. The CDR3 nucleotides read TGTGCCAGCAGACTCGGACTAGCAGGCGAGCAGTTCTTC. This gives the protein CASRLGLAGEQFF.

The CDR3 coding sequence is TGTGCCAGCAGCCTGGGGCTCCCCTCCTACAATGAGCAGTTCTTC. Translation: CASSLGLPSYNEQFF. This chain joins TRBV3-1 (or the pseudogene TRBV3-2) and TRBJ2-1; a possible D gene is TRBD1 (5 bases). V shed 4 bases and J shed 0 bases, with 10 bases lying between them. Germline lookup yields CDR1 LGHDT and CDR2 YNNKEL (reference sequence). CDR3 size: 15 residues.

This rearrangement joins TRBV28 to TRBJ2-6; D is unresolved. V was pared by 7 bases and J by 2 bases, with 12 bases between. The germline CDR1 and CDR2 sequences are MDHEN and SYDVKM. This CDR3 contains 15 residues. For the CDR3, the DNA is TGTGCCAGCAATGTCCCTACCCCTGGGGCCAACGTCCTGACTTTC. It is translated as CASNVPTPGANVLTF.

This chain joins TRBV28 and TRBJ2-1; 12 nucleotides line up with TRBD2. CDR3 length: 17 residues. The V gene end was trimmed by 4 bases and the J gene end by 6 bases; junction bases not matched to a gene: 10. Germline loops: CDR1 MDHEN, CDR2 SYDVKM. In DNA, the CDR3 is TGTGCCAGCAGTTCCCCCTTTCTAGCGGGAGGGTTCAATGAGCAGTTCTTC. It translates to CASSSPFLAGGFNEQFF.

This chain connects TRBV25-1 to TRBJ1-3, with D possibly TRBD1 on 6 matching bases. V was clipped by 5 bases and J by 5 bases, with 16 bases between them. Germline V gives CDR1 MGHDK, CDR2 SYGVNS. The CDR3 extends over 15 amino acids. CDR3 coding DNA: TGTGCCAGCAGTAAAAATACAGGGAGACGAAACACCATATATTTT. This sequence encodes CASSKNTGRRNTIYF.

Here the CDR3 DNA reads TGTGCCATCAGTGGACTAGCGGGTAATGAGCAGTTCTTC. It specifies CAISGLAGNEQFF. V and J are TRBV10-3 and TRBJ2-1; 10 nucleotides line up with TRBD2. The CDR3 covers 13 residues. V shed 4 bases and J 7 bases; nucleotides not matched to a gene: 1. Germline V gene sequence: CDR1 ENHRY, CDR2 SYGVKD.

The rearrangement links TRBV7-3 to TRBJ2-3, with 9 bases lining up with TRBD1. CDR3 length equals 16 residues. Losses at the gene ends were 5 bases for V and 3 bases for J; bases not matched to a gene: 9. Germline V CDR1 and CDR2: SGHTA, FQGTGA. This CDR3 is CASSTGTGRRTDTQYF. The CDR3 DNA reads as TGTGCCAGCAGCACCGGGACAGGGCGGAGAACAGATACGCAGTATTTT.

The CDR3 sequence is CASSPPGLAVNNEQFF. Written as DNA, the CDR3 is TGTGCCAGCAGCCCACCGGGACTAGCGGTGAACAATGAGCAGTTCTTC. V and J are TRBV7-9 and TRBJ2-1; 11 bases line up with TRBD2. The CDR3 has 16 amino acids. Germline V CDR1 and CDR2: SEHNR, FQNEAQ (reference sequence). With V trimmed by 5 bases and J by 5 bases, 8 bases remained unmatched. The full variable domain, in which reference TRBV7-9 and TRBJ2-1 provide the parts outside the CDR3, is DTGVSQNPRHKITKRGQNVTFRCDPISEHNRLYWYRQTLGQGPEFLTYFQNEAQLEKSRLLSDRFSAERPKGSFSTLEIQRTEQGDSAMYLCASSPPGLAVNNEQFFGPGTRLTVL.

This rearrangement joins TRBV19 to TRBJ2-1; D uncertain. Germline V gene data show CDR1 as LNHDA and CDR2 as SQIVND (reference sequence). The CDR3 is made up of 16 amino acids. The germline V and J ends were trimmed by 3 bases and 0 bases, with 12 bases remaining between them. The CDR3 spells CASSIGSPGSYNEQFF. CDR3 bases: TGTGCCAGTAGTATTGGCAGCCCGGGCTCCTACAATGAGCAGTTCTTC.

The V and J genes are TRBV9 and TRBJ1-2, with 8 bases lining up with TRBD1. Per germline, CDR1 SGDLS and CDR2 YYNGEE. With V trimmed by 3 bases and J by 3 bases, 1 base remained unmatched. CDR3 length: 13 residues. The CDR3: CASSETGDYGYTF. DNA of the CDR3: TGTGCCAGCAGCGAGACAGGGGACTATGGCTACACCTTC.

This chain links TRBV5-8 with TRBJ2-4, with 9 bases identical to TRBD1. Losses at the gene ends were 2 bases for V and 9 bases for J; bases not matched to a gene: 6. The CDR3 loop spans 14 amino acids. Germline values: CDR1 SGHTS, CDR2 YDEGEE. The CDR3 region is CASSFWTGVVIQYF. The CDR3 DNA reads TGTGCCAGCAGCTTCTGGACAGGGGTGGTCATTCAGTACTTC.

This chain links TRBV3-1 (or the pseudogene TRBV3-2) with TRBJ2-7; 7 nucleotides match TRBD1. The CDR3 length is 16 residues. V lost 1 base, J lost 0 bases, and 6 bases stayed unmatched. CDR1 is LGHDT, CDR2 YNNKEL, per germline (reference sequence). The CDR3: CASSQVTRDSSYEQYF. The CDR3 DNA reads as TGTGCCAGCAGCCAAGTTACCCGGGACAGCTCCTACGAGCAGTACTTC.

The CDR3: CASAGLANGAQYF. CDR3 DNA sequence: TGTGCCAGCGCCGGACTAGCTAACGGGGCGCAGTATTTT. The rearrangement links TRBV19 to TRBJ2-3, with 8 bases aligning to TRBD2. Trimming removed 9 bases from V and 10 bases from J; junction bases left unmatched: 12. Germline-derived CDR1 and CDR2 are LNHDA and SQIVND (reference sequence). The CDR3 totals 13 residues.

V gene TRBV7-2 combines with J gene TRBJ1-1; no reliable D call. The length of the CDR3 is 12 residues. Looked up from germline, CDR1 is SGHTA and CDR2 is FQGNSA. The V and J ends lost 3 bases and 5 bases respectively, with 7 bases between them. The CDR3 DNA reads as TGTGCCAGCAGCTTTCCTCGGACTGAAGCTTTCTTT. Translated: CASSFPRTEAFF.

The chain uses TRBV6-5 and TRBJ1-6; D is uncertain. V was pared by 6 bases and J by 8 bases, with 11 bases between. CDR1 and CDR2 (germline): MNHEY, SVGAGI. CDR3 length equals 13 residues. The CDR3 is CASSRAPDSPLHF. For the CDR3, the DNA is TGTGCCAGCAGCCGAGCGCCGGATTCACCCCTCCACTTT.

The V call is TRBV19, the J call TRBJ1-5, with TRBD1 identical over 9 bases. CDR1 is LNHDA, CDR2 SQIVND, per germline (reference sequence). The CDR3 is 15 amino acids. The trim removed 5 bases at V and 5 bases at J, leaving 7 bases unmatched. The DNA of the CDR3 is TGTGCCAGTAGTGGGGGGACAGGGCCTCATCAGCCCCAGCATTTT. Translated, it gives CASSGGTGPHQPQHF.

The rearrangement uses TRBV5-3 and TRBJ2-7; 13 nucleotides match TRBD2. TRBV5-3 falls under the ORF class, with uncertain function. Germline trimming cut 4 bases from V and 4 bases from J; bases unmatched to any gene: 20. There are 20 residues in the CDR3. CDR3 nucleotides: TGTGCCAGAAGCCCATTGTCGGAAACTAGCGGGAGGGGTTTCGGGTACGAGCAGTACTTC. This gives the protein CARSPLSETSGRGFGYEQYF.

This clone occurred once. V usage is TRBV28 and J usage is TRBJ2-1, with D tentatively TRBD2 (5 bases). CDR3 length: 14 residues. Germline-derived CDR1 and CDR2 are MDHEN and SYDVKM. The V end lost 6 bases, the J end lost 2 bases, and 11 bases lay between the germline ends. CDR3 nucleotides: TGTGCCAGCAGCATGGACTTTACCTACAATGAGCAGTTCTTC. Translated: CASSMDFTYNEQFF.

J is TRBJ2-2 and V is TRBV7-2; 7 nucleotides agree with TRBD2. Germline CDR1 SGHTA, CDR2 FQGNSA. The CDR3 runs to 16 residues. The V and J ends lost 1 base and 5 bases, in that order; junction bases with no gene match: 7. CDR3 in amino acids: CASSLDGGSLTGELFF. The DNA of the CDR3 is TGTGCCAGCAGCTTAGACGGCGGGAGTTTAACCGGGGAGCTGTTTTTT.

This clone came up a few times. The V call is TRBV3-1 (or the pseudogene TRBV3-2), the J call TRBJ2-1, with 11 bases that match TRBD1. CDR1 LGHDT and CDR2 YNNKEL come from the germline V gene (reference sequence). With 2 bases clipped from V and 10 bases from J, the junction kept 10 bases outside the gene matches. The CDR3 contains 16 residues. CDR3 protein: CASSQPGTGGLGEQFF. CDR3 DNA: TGTGCCAGCAGCCAACCCGGGACAGGGGGTCTTGGGGAGCAGTTCTTC.